This T cell receptor (beta chain) was observed in a study of OX40 agonist ivuxolimab in advanced cancers. Study-level information: Ivuxolimab, an agonist antibody against OX40 (CD134), was given to patients. One hepatocellular carcinoma and a couple of cutaneous melanoma patients partially responded.

Trimming cost V 5 bases and J 11 bases; bases outside gene matches: 6. The CDR3 is made up of 13 amino acids. Germline V lookup: CDR1 SGHVS, CDR2 FQNEAQ. Profiling relied on immunoSEQ multiplex PCR, and the TCRdb table lists in-frame clones only, not all of them. Among about 18,000 clones listed, about 70% were seen once. The V and J genes are TRBV7-8 and TRBJ2-5; 12 bases map to TRBD1. The TCR was taken from an adult with an advanced solid tumor such as melanoma, head and neck, liver or kidney cancer. Sequenced material: CD4+ or CD8+ T cells sorted from blood, taken in a trial of the OX40 agonist ivuxolimab. This CDR3 reads CASSLGTGGAQYF. The CDR3 coding sequence is TGTGCCAGCAGCCTCGGGACAGGGGGCGCTCAGTACTTC.